The 9 T cell receptor beta chains below all came from one sample that was sequenced in a study of control samples from healthy donors and cancer patients. Measured with immunoSEQ multiplex PCR; TCRdb has only the in-frame clones, and not every one. The sample lists fewer than 200,000 clones; 85% to 95% were seen once. Sequencing used blood. Receptors originate from a man aged 18 to 30 in good health.

The chain carries TRBV29-1 and TRBJ2-1, with TRBD2 as a possible D gene (7 bases). Germline loops: CDR1 SQVTM, CDR2 ANQGSEA. Trimming stripped 8 bases from V and 5 bases from J, with 16 bases between. CDR3 size: 13 residues. The CDR3: CSQSGGANNEQFF. The CDR3 DNA sequence: TGCAGCCAGTCGGGGGGCGCCAACAATGAGCAGTTCTTC.

The chain is built from TRBV5-1 and TRBJ2-7; 8 bases agree with TRBD1. This CDR3 has 13 residues. CDR1 and CDR2 from the germline V gene are SGHRS and YFSETQ. V gave up 4 bases and J gave up 6 bases; unmatched junction bases: 6. DNA of the CDR3: TGCGCCAGCAGCCAGACAGGGGTGGTCGAGCAGTACTTC. The encoded protein is CASSQTGVVEQYF. Full variable domain (rest looked up from reference TRBV5-1 and TRBJ2-7): KAGVTQTPRYLIKTRGQQVTLSCSPISGHRSVSWYQQTPGQGLQFLFEYFSETQRNKGNFPGRFSGRQFSNSRSEMNVSTLELGDSALYLCASSQTGVVEQYFGPGTRLTVT.

V and J are TRBV24-1 and TRBJ1-6; possibly TRBD1 for D (6 bases). V was clipped by 7 bases and J by 9 bases, with 18 bases between them. The CDR3 is 15 residues long. Looked up from germline, CDR1 is KGHDR and CDR2 is SFDVKD. As DNA, the CDR3 is TGTGCCACCAGGGACAGTAGGGGGTCGGGTTCACCCCTCCACTTT. It specifies CATRDSRGSGSPLHF.

The chain is built from TRBV28 and TRBJ1-2, with TRBD1 as a possible D gene (5 bases). The germline gives CDR1 MDHEN, CDR2 SYDVKM. V was cut by 6 bases and J by 8 bases, with 16 bases left in between. CDR3 length equals 13 residues. The CDR3 nucleotides read TGTGCCAGCAGCCTAGTGGAGGGGTCGGGCTACACCTTC. It is translated as CASSLVEGSGYTF.

This clone has just one count. The germline gene is not matched at one end of the junction; a read error may be the cause. The rearrangement uses TRBV19 and TRBJ2-5; D might be TRBD2 (7 bases). The CDR3 totals 14 residues. Germline V lookup: CDR1 LNHDA, CDR2 SQIVND (reference sequence). CDR3 sequence: CASKGGGNQETQYF. The CDR3, as DNA: TGTGCCAGTAAGGGGGGGGGCAACCAGGAGACCCAGTACTTC.

This clone showed up just once. The chain carries TRBV10-3 and TRBJ1-3; D is uncertain. This CDR3 is built from 15 residues. V lost 0 bases, J lost 0 bases, and 6 bases lay in between. The V gene's germline CDR1 is ENHRY and CDR2 SYGVKD. CDR3 loop: CAISESQNSGNTIYF. DNA of the CDR3: TGTGCCATCAGTGAGTCGCAGAACTCTGGAAACACCATATATTTT.

V and J are TRBV10-3 and TRBJ1-3; D unresolved. The V and J ends lost 7 bases and 0 bases respectively, with 10 bases between them. The germline gives CDR1 ENHRY, CDR2 SYGVKD. This CDR3 is built from 14 residues. CDR3 amino acids: CAINPENSGNTIYF. CDR3 coding DNA: TGTGCCATCAATCCCGAAAACTCTGGAAACACCATATATTTT.

The V call is TRBV25-1, the J call TRBJ1-1; a possible D gene is TRBD1 (5 bases). Germline CDR1 and CDR2: MGHDK and SYGVNS. V lost 7 bases and J 1 base, leaving 10 bases between the germline ends. This CDR3 is 13 amino acids long. CDR3 residues: CASTGGGNTEAFF. The CDR3, as DNA: TGTGCCAGCACCGGCGGGGGGAACACTGAAGCTTTCTTT.

The CDR3 nucleotides are TGTGCCAGCAGCCCGGAACGGTCACAGGGATCCTACGAGCAGTACTTC. Protein sequence: CASSPERSQGSYEQYF. The chain recombines TRBV5-4 with TRBJ2-7; tentatively, D is TRBD1 (6 bases). CDR3 length: 16 amino acids. Trimming removed 4 bases from V and 1 base from J, with 18 bases in between. Germline-derived CDR1 and CDR2 are SGHNT and YYREEE (reference sequence).